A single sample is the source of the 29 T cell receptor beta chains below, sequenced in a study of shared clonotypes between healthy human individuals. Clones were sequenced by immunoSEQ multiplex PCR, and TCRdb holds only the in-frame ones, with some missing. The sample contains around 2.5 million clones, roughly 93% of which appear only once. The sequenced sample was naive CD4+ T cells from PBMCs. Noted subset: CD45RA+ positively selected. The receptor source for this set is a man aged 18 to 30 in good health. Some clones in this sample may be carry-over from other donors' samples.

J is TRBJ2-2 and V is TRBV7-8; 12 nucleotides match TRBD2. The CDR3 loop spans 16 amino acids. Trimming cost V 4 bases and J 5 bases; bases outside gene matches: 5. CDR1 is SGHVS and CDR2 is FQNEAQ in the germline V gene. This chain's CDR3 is CASSYATSGSTGELFF. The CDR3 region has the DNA TGTGCCAGCAGCTACGCGACTAGCGGGAGTACCGGGGAGCTGTTTTTT.

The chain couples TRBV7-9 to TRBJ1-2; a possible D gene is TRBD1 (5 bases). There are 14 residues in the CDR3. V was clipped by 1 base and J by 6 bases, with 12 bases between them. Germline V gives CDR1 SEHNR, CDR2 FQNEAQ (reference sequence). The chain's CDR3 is CASSLVGRVDGYTF. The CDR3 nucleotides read TGTGCCAGCAGCTTAGTGGGCAGGGTGGATGGCTACACCTTC.

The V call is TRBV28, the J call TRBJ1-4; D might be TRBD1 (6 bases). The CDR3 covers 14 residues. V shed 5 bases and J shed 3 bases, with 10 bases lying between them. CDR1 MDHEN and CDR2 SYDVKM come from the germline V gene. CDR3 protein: CASSITGPNEKLFF. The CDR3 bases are TGTGCCAGCAGTATAACAGGGCCTAATGAAAAACTGTTTTTT.

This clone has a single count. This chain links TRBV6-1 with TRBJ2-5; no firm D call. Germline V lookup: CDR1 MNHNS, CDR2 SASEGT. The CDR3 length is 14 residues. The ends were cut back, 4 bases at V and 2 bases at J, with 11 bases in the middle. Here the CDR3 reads CASSGVLLQETQYF. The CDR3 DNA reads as TGTGCCAGCAGTGGGGTATTATTGCAAGAGACCCAGTACTTC.

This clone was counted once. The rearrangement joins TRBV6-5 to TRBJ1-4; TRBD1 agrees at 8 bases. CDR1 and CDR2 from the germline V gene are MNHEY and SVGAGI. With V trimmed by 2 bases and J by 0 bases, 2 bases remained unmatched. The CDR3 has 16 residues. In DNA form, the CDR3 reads TGTGCCAGCAGTTACCAGACAGGGGCAACTAATGAAAAACTGTTTTTT. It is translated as CASSYQTGATNEKLFF.

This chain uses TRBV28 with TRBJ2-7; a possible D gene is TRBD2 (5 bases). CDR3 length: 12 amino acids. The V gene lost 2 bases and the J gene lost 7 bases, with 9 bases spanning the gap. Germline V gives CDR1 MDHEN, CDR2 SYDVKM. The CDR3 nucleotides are TGTGCCAGCAGTTTAAGACTAACGGAGCAGTACTTC. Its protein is CASSLRLTEQYF.

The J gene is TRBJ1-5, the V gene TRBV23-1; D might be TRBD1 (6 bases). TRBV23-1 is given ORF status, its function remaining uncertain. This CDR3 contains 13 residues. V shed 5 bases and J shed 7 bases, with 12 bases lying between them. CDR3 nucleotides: TGCGCCAGCAGTAACAGGGAGCCACAGCCCCAGCATTTT. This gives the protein CASSNREPQPQHF.

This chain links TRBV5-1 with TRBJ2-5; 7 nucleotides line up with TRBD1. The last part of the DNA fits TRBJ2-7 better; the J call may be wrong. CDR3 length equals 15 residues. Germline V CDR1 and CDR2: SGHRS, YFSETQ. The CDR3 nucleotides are TGCGCCAGCAGCCGGGGACAGTTCACCTCCTACGAGCAGTACTTC. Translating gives CASSRGQFTSYEQYF.

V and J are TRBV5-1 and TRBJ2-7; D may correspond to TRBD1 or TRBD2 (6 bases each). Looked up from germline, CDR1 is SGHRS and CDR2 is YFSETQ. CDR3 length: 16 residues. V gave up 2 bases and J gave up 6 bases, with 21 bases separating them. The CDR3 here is CASSFTRGTWGGEQYF. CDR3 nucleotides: TGCGCCAGCAGCTTTACAAGGGGGACTTGGGGCGGCGAGCAGTACTTC.

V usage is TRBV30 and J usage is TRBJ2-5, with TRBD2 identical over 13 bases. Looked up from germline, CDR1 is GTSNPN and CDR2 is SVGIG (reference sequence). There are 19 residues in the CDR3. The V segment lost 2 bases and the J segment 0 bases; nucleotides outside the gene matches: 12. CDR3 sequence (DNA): TGTGCCTGGAGTACACGCCGGACTAGCGGGAGAGGGTACCAAGAGACCCAGTACTTC. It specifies CAWSTRRTSGRGYQETQYF.

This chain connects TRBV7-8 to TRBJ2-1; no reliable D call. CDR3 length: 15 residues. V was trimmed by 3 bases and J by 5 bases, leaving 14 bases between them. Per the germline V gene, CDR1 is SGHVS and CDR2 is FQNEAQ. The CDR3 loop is CASSFLSVENNEQFF. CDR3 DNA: TGTGCCAGCAGCTTCTTATCGGTGGAGAACAATGAGCAGTTCTTC.

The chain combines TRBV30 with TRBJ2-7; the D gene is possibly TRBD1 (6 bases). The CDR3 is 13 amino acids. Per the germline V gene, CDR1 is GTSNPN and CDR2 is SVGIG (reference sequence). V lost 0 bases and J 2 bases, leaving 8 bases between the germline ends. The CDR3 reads CAWSVQGAYEQYF. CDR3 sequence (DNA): TGTGCCTGGAGTGTACAGGGAGCCTACGAGCAGTACTTC. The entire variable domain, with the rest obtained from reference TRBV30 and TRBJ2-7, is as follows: SQTIHQWPATLVQPVGSPLSLECTVEGTSNPNLYWYRQAAGRGLQLLFYSVGIGQISSEVPQNLSASRPQDRQFILSSKKLLLSDSGFYLCAWSVQGAYEQYFGPGTRLTVT.

The CDR3 spells CASSERSRTDTQYF. CDR3 coding DNA: TGCGCCAGCAGCGAGCGGTCCCGGACAGATACGCAGTATTTT. The chain employs TRBV5-1 and TRBJ2-3, with D possibly TRBD2 on 5 matching bases. V lost 4 bases to trimming and J lost 3 bases, with 12 bases between them. CDR3 length: 14 amino acids. Germline CDR1 is SGHRS and CDR2 is YFSETQ.

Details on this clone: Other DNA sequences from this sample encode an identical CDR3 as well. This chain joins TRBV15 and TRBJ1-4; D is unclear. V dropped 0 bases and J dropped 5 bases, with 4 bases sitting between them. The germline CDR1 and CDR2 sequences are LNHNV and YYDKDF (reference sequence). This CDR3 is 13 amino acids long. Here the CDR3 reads CATSRDLNEKLFF. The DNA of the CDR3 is TGTGCCACCAGCAGAGATCTCAATGAAAAACTGTTTTTT. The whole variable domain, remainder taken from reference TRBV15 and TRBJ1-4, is DAMVIQNPRYQVTQFGKPVTLSCSQTLNHNVMYWYQQKSSQAPKLLFHYYDKDFNNEADTPDNFQSRRPNTSFCFLDIRSPGLGDTAMYLCATSRDLNEKLFFGSGTQLSVL.

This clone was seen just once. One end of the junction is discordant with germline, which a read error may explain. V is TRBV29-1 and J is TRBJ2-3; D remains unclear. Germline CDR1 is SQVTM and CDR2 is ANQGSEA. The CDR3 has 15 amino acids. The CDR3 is CSVEGSPGATDTQYF. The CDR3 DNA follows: TGCAGCGTCGAAGGTAGTCCGGGCGCTACGGATACGCAGTATTTT.

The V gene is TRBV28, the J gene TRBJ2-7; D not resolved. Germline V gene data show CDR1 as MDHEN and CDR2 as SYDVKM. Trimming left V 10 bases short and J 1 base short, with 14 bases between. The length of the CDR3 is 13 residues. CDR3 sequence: CATQSNPSYEQYF. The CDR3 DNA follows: TGTGCCACTCAGAGTAACCCTTCCTACGAGCAGTACTTC.

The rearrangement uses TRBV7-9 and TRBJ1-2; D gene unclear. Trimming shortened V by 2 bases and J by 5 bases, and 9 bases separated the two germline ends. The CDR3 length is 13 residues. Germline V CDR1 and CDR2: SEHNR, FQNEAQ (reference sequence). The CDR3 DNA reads TGTGCCAGCAGCTTAATGAGGGAATATGGCTACACCTTC. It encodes CASSLMREYGYTF.

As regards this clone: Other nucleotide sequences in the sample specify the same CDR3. In nucleotides, the CDR3 is TGTGCCAGCAGCTTTACTAGCGGCCAAGAGACCCAGTACTTC. Translation: CASSFTSGQETQYF. The chain combines TRBV11-2 with TRBJ2-5, with 8 bases that match TRBD2. The J segment lost 1 base and the V segment lost 3 bases, leaving 1 base of the junction unmatched. This CDR3 spans 14 amino acids. The V gene's germline CDR1 is SGHAT and CDR2 FQNNGV.

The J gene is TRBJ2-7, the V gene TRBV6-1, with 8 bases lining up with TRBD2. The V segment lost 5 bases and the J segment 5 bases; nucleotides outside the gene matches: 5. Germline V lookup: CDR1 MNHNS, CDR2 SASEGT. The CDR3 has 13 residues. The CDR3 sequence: CASSPPGGNEQYF. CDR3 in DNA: TGTGCCAGCAGTCCCCCGGGGGGGAACGAGCAGTACTTC.

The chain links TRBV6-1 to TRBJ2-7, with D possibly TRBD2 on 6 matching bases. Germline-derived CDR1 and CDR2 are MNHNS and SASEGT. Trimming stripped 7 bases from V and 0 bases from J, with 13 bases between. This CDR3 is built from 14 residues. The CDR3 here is CASKGLLHSYEQYF. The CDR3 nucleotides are TGTGCCAGCAAGGGACTTCTCCACTCCTACGAGCAGTACTTC.

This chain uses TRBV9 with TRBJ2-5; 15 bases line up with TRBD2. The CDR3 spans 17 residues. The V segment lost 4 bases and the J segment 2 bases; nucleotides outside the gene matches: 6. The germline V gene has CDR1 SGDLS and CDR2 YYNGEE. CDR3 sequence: CASSLGLAGGLQETQYF. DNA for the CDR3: TGTGCCAGCAGCCTGGGACTAGCGGGAGGCCTGCAAGAGACCCAGTACTTC.

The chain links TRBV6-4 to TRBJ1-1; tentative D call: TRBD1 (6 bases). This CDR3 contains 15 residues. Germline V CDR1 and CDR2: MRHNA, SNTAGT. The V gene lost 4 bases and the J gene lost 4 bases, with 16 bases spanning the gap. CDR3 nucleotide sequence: TGTGCCAGCAGTGCCCAAGCAGGGGTGAGCACTGAAGCTTTCTTT. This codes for CASSAQAGVSTEAFF.

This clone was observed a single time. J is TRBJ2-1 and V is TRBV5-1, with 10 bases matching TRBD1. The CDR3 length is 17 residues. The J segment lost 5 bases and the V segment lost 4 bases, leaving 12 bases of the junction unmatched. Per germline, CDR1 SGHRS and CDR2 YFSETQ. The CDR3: CASSLGTGVRDNNEQFF. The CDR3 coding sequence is TGCGCCAGCAGCCTAGGGACAGGGGTACGGGATAACAATGAGCAGTTCTTC.

CDR3 DNA: TGTGCCAGCAGCAATATTTATCCTTACGAGCAGTACTTC. It translates to CASSNIYPYEQYF. The genes are TRBV21-1 and TRBJ2-7; TRBD2 reflects the table's D call only, with no check against the DNA. TRBV21-1 is shown as a pseudogene. The CDR3 has 13 residues.

CDR3 in DNA: TGTGCCAGCAGCCCCACCTCCACAGGGTCGTATGGCTACACCTTC. As protein: CASSPTSTGSYGYTF. The V call is TRBV5-4, the J call TRBJ1-2; tentative D call: TRBD1 (6 bases). In germline, CDR1 is SGHNT, CDR2 YYREEE (reference sequence). The CDR3 has 15 amino acids. Trimming cost V 4 bases and J 5 bases, with 18 bases left between them.

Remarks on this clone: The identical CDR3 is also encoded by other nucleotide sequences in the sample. CDR3 region: CASSLALAGYNEQFF. In DNA, the CDR3 is TGCGCCAGCAGCTTGGCATTAGCGGGATACAATGAGCAGTTCTTC. The chain has TRBV5-1 and TRBJ2-1; 8 bases map to TRBD2. This CDR3 has 15 residues. V lost 0 bases and J lost 4; bases outside the gene matches: 3. Germline loops: CDR1 SGHRS, CDR2 YFSETQ.

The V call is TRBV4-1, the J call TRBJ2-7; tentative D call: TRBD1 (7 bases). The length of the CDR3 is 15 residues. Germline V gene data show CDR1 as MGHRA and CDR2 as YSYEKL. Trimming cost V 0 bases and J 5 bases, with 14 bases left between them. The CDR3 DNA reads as TGCGCCAGCAGCCAAGAGGGCAGGGGGAGGAACGAGCAGTACTTC. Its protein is CASSQEGRGRNEQYF.

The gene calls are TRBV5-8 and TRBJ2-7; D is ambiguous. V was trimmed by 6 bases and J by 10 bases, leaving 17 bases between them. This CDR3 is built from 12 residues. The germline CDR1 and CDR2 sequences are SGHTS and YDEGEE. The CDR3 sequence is CASTDPGPPQYF. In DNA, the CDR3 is TGTGCCAGCACTGACCCGGGCCCCCCCCAGTACTTC.

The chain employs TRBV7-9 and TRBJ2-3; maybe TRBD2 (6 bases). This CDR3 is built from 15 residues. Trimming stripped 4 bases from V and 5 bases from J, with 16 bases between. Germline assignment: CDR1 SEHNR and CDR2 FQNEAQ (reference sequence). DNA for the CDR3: TGTGCCAGCAGCTCGACGGCGGGGTGGGGAGATACGCAGTATTTT. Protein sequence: CASSSTAGWGDTQYF. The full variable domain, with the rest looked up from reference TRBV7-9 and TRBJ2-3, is DTGVSQNPRHKITKRGQNVTFRCDPISEHNRLYWYRQTLGQGPEFLTYFQNEAQLEKSRLLSDRFSAERPKGSFSTLEIQRTEQGDSAMYLCASSSTAGWGDTQYFGPGTRLTVL.